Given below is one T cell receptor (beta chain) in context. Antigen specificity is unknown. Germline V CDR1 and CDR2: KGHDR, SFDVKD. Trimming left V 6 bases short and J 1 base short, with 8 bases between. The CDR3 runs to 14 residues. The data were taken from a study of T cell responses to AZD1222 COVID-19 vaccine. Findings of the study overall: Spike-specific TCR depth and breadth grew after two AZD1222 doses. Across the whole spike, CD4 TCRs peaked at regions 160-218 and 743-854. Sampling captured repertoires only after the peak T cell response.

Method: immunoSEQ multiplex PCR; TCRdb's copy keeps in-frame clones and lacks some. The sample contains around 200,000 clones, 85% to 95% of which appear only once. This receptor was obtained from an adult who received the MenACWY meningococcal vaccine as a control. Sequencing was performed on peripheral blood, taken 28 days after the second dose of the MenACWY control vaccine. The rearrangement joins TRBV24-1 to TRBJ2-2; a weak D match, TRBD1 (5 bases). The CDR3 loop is CATSTGLNTGELFF. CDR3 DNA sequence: TGTGCCACCAGTACAGGCTTGAACACCGGGGAGCTGTTTTTT.